The 19 T cell receptor beta chains given below trace back to one sample, sequenced in a study of cytomegalovirus exposure and HLA in healthy donors. Method: immunoSEQ multiplex PCR; TCRdb's copy keeps in-frame clones and lacks some. The sample comprises about 150,000 clones, around 88% of which are singletons, and approximately 20% rests with the top ten. Material: PBMCs. The source of these receptors is a man younger than 35 in good health and CMV-seropositive.

The chain has TRBV9 and TRBJ2-5; 8 nucleotides line up with TRBD2. The CDR3 runs to 16 residues. CDR1 and CDR2 from the germline V gene are SGDLS and YYNGEE. V was clipped by 0 bases and J by 2 bases; unmatched bases: 6. CDR3 in amino acids: CASSVAAGGQQETQYF. CDR3 DNA sequence: TGTGCCAGCAGCGTAGCCGCGGGAGGACAGCAAGAGACCCAGTACTTC.

The table lists this clone with a count of one. The J gene is TRBJ1-6, the V gene TRBV7-9; no definite D call. V lost 5 bases and J lost 7, with 15 bases in between. CDR3 length: 15 residues. Per germline, CDR1 SEHNR and CDR2 FQNEAQ (reference sequence). CDR3 in amino acids: CASSLPLDGNSPLHF. CDR3 sequence (DNA): TGTGCCAGCAGCCTTCCCCTCGACGGGAATTCACCCCTCCACTTT.

The rearrangement uses TRBV15 and TRBJ1-2; 7 bases fit TRBD1. The CDR3 runs to 16 residues. Germline V gene data show CDR1 as LNHNV and CDR2 as YYDKDF (reference sequence). The V and J ends lost 5 bases and 7 bases, in that order; junction bases with no gene match: 16. CDR3 DNA sequence: TGTGCCACCAGCCCGGGGGGGGAAGACAGGGTTAGTGGCTACACCTTC. Its protein product is CATSPGGEDRVSGYTF.

V and J are TRBV20-1 and TRBJ2-7; D remains unclear. CDR3 length: 11 amino acids. With 6 bases removed from V and 6 bases from J, the gap between germline ends came to 12 bases. Germline CDR1 is DFQATT and CDR2 is SNEGSKA (reference sequence). The CDR3 spells CSATSKREQYF. The CDR3 DNA is TGCAGTGCCACATCGAAGCGCGAGCAGTACTTC.

The chain is built from TRBV4-1 and TRBJ2-3, with 8 bases that match TRBD2. The CDR3 has 14 amino acids. Trimming removed 6 bases from V and 2 bases from J; junction bases left unmatched: 4. Germline values: CDR1 MGHRA, CDR2 YSYEKL. DNA for the CDR3: TGCGCCAGCAGACAGACTAGCGTCACAGATACGCAGTATTTT. This codes for CASRQTSVTDTQYF.

The chain joins TRBV6-1 to TRBJ2-2, with a weak D call TRBD1 (5 bases). The length of the CDR3 is 12 residues. Per germline, CDR1 MNHNS and CDR2 SASEGT. With 6 bases removed from V and 5 bases from J, the gap between germline ends came to 7 bases. The CDR3 DNA is TGTGCCAGCAGGCAGGGTACCGGGGAGCTGTTTTTT. Translating gives CASRQGTGELFF.

V is TRBV10-2 and J is TRBJ2-7; TRBD2 matches at 7 bases. Trimming took 6 bases from V and 1 from J; bases not matched to a gene: 9. Germline CDR1 reads WSHSY; CDR2 reads SAAADI. The CDR3 sequence is 15 residues long. This chain's CDR3 is CASSPAGFESYEQYF. CDR3 DNA: TGCGCCAGCAGCCCAGCGGGATTCGAATCCTACGAGCAGTACTTC.

The chain couples TRBV5-6 to TRBJ1-2; D is uncertain. The germline gives CDR1 SGHDT, CDR2 YYEEEE. The CDR3 contains 15 residues. Trimming removed 4 bases from V and 6 bases from J, with 19 bases in between. CDR3 sequence: CASSPLVSEADGYTF. The DNA for the CDR3 is TGTGCCAGCAGCCCTCTGGTTTCGGAGGCGGATGGCTACACCTTC.

This chain links TRBV14 with TRBJ1-1; D is perhaps TRBD1 (6 bases). This CDR3 comprises 13 residues. Trimming took off 1 base at V and 6 bases at J, with 9 bases between the two ends. The germline V gene encodes CDR1 SGHDN and CDR2 FVKESK. The CDR3, as DNA: TGTGCCAGCAGCCAAGGGTGGGGGCCTGAAGCTTTCTTT. Amino acids: CASSQGWGPEAFF.

This chain connects TRBV4-2 to TRBJ1-5; D remains unclear. The CDR3 contains 15 residues. Trimming took off 0 bases at V and 3 bases at J, with 9 bases between the two ends. Germline V gives CDR1 LGHNA, CDR2 YNFKEQ. CDR3 bases: TGTGCCAGCAGCCAAGATTGGCAGTACAATCAGCCCCAGCATTTT. Translating it yields CASSQDWQYNQPQHF.

The chain carries TRBV18 and TRBJ1-5, with TRBD1 identical over 7 bases. The CDR3 sequence is 14 residues long. Germline assignment: CDR1 KGHSH and CDR2 LQKENI. The V and J ends lost 6 bases and 0 bases, in that order; junction bases with no gene match: 2. In nucleotides, the CDR3 is TGTGCCAGCTCCCGACAGGGTAGCAATCAGCCCCAGCATTTT. Protein: CASSRQGSNQPQHF. The variable domain in full, completed from reference TRBV18 and TRBJ1-5, reads NAGVMQNPRHLVRRRGQEARLRCSPMKGHSHVYWYRQLPEEGLKFMVYLQKENIIDESGMPKERFSAEFPKEGPSILRIQQVVRGDSAAYFCASSRQGSNQPQHFGDGTRLSIL.

The chain links TRBV14 to TRBJ2-3, with 7 bases aligning to TRBD1. The junction had 2 bases not matched to a gene; V was cut back by 4 bases and J by 4 bases. CDR3 length equals 13 residues. In germline, CDR1 is SGHDN, CDR2 FVKESK. The CDR3 DNA reads as TGTGCCAGCAGCCTAGGGGGCGCAGATACGCAGTATTTT. Amino acids: CASSLGGADTQYF.

The chain carries TRBV6-1 and TRBJ1-2; possible D gene TRBD1, 5 bases. The V end lost 2 bases, the J end lost 1 base, and 11 bases lay between the germline ends. The CDR3 is 15 amino acids. Germline V gives CDR1 MNHNS, CDR2 SASEGT. The CDR3 protein is CASSERPGYNYGYTF. In nucleotides, the CDR3 is TGTGCCAGCAGTGAACGGCCAGGGTATAACTATGGCTACACCTTC.

This chain links TRBV7-9 with TRBJ1-1; no reliable D call. This CDR3 is built from 14 residues. Trimming cost V 5 bases and J 7 bases, with 17 bases left between them. The germline V gene has CDR1 SEHNR and CDR2 FQNEAQ (reference sequence). CDR3 DNA: TGTGCCAGCAGCGTAAGCGGGGTGAAGGATGAAGCTTTCTTT. Protein sequence: CASSVSGVKDEAFF.

This chain links TRBV11-2 with TRBJ2-7; TRBD1 aligns across 9 bases. Losses at the gene ends were 5 bases for V and 5 bases for J; bases not matched to a gene: 7. The CDR3 contains 14 residues. Germline CDR1 reads SGHAT; CDR2 reads FQNNGV. CDR3 DNA: TGTGCCAGCAGCCCAAGGGGACAGGGCCACGAGCAGTACTTC. Amino acids: CASSPRGQGHEQYF.

The V and J genes are TRBV7-2 and TRBJ1-2; TRBD1 matches at 8 bases. This CDR3 has 13 amino acids. Unmatched junction bases numbered 3, after V lost 2 bases and J lost 7 bases. Germline CDR1 reads SGHTA; CDR2 reads FQGNSA. The DNA for the CDR3 is TGTGCCAGCAGCTTACCAACAGGGGGTGGCTACACCTTC. Encoded protein: CASSLPTGGGYTF.

This clone occurred many times. The chain carries TRBV19 and TRBJ1-5, with a possible D match to TRBD1 (5 bases). The CDR3 totals 13 residues. Trimming pared 10 bases from V and 4 bases from J, leaving 14 bases between. Germline CDR1 and CDR2: LNHDA and SQIVND (reference sequence). In nucleotides, the CDR3 is TGTGCCACCTCGAAGGAGGGGAATCAGCCCCAGCATTTT. It specifies CATSKEGNQPQHF.

The V and J genes are TRBV19 and TRBJ1-5; no clear D. Per germline, CDR1 LNHDA and CDR2 SQIVND (reference sequence). Trimming removed 5 bases from V and 5 bases from J, with 16 bases in between. The CDR3 has 15 residues. CDR3 sequence (DNA): TGTGCCAGTAGTCCCCGACAAGGGAGTGATCAGCCCCAGCATTTT. Protein sequence: CASSPRQGSDQPQHF. The full variable domain, in which reference TRBV19 and TRBJ1-5 provide the parts outside the CDR3, is DGGITQSPKYLFRKEGQNVTLSCEQNLNHDAMYWYRQDPGQGLRLIYYSQIVNDFQKGDIAEGYSVSREKKESFPLTVTSAQKNPTAFYLCASSPRQGSDQPQHFGDGTRLSIL.

The rearrangement links TRBV10-2 to TRBJ2-5; D may be TRBD2 (6 bases). CDR3 length: 16 residues. Germline values: CDR1 WSHSY, CDR2 SAAADI. V gave up 6 bases and J gave up 2 bases, with 19 bases separating them. The CDR3 here is CASRETGTGRQETQYF. As DNA, the CDR3 is TGCGCCAGCAGAGAGACCGGGACTGGACGGCAAGAGACCCAGTACTTC.